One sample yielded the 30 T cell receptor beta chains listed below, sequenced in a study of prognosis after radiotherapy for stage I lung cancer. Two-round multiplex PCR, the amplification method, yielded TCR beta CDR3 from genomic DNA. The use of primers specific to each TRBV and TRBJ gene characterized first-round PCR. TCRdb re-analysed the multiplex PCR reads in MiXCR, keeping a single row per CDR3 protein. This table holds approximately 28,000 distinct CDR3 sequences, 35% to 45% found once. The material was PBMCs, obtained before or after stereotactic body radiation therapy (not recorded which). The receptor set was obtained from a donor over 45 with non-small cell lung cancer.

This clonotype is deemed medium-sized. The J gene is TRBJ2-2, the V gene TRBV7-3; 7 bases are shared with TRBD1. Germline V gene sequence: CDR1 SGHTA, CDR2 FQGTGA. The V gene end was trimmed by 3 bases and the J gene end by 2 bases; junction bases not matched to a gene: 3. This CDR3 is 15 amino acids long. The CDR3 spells CASSLVGGNTGELFF. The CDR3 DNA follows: TGTGCCAGCAGCTTGGTAGGGGGCAACACCGGGGAGCTGTTTTTT.

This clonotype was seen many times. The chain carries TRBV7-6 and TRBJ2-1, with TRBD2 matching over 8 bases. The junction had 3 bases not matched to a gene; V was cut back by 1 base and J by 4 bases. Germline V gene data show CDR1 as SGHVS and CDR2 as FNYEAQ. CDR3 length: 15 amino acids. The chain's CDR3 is CASSLVAGRYNEQFF. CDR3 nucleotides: TGTGCCAGCAGCTTAGTAGCGGGGCGGTACAATGAGCAGTTCTTC.

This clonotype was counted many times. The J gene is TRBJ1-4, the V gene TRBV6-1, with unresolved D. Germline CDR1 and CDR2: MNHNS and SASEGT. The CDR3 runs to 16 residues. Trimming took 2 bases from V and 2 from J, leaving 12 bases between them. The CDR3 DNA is TGTGCCAGCAGTGAAACTAGAAGGGTGACTAATGAAAAACTGTTTTTT. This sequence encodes CASSETRRVTNEKLFF.

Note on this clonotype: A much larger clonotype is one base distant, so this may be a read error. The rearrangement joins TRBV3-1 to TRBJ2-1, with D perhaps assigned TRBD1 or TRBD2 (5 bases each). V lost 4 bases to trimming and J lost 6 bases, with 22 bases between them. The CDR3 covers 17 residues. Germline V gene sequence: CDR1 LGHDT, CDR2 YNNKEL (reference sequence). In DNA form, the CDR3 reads TGTGCCAGCAGCCGAGCGTATGGGGGTGGTCCTTGCAATGAGCAGTTCTTC. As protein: CASSRAYGGGPCNEQFF.

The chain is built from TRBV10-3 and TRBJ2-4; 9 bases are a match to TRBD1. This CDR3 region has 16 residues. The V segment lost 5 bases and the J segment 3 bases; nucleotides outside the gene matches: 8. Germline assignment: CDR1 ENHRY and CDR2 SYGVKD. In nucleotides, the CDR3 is TGTGCCATCAGTCTAACACAGGGGGCTGGCAAAAACATTCAGTACTTC. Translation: CAISLTQGAGKNIQYF.

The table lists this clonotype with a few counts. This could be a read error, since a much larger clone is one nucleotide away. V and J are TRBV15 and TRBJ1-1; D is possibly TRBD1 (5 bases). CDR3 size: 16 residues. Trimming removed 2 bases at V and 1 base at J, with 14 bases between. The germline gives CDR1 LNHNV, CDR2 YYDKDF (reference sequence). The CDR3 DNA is TGTGCCACCAGCAGATATCTCCGTGGGGGGAACACTGAAGCTTTCTTT. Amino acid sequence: CATSRYLRGGNTEAFF. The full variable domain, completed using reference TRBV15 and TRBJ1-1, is DAMVIQNPRYQVTQFGKPVTLSCSQTLNHNVMYWYQQKSSQAPKLLFHYYDKDFNNEADTPDNFQSRRPNTSFCFLDIRSPGLGDTAMYLCATSRYLRGGNTEAFFGQGTRLTVV.

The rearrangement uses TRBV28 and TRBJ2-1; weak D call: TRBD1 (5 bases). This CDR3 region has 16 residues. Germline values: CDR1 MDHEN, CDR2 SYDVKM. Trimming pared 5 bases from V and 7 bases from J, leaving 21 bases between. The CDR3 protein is CASSPLDVQGENEQFF. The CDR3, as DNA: TGTGCCAGCAGTCCTCTGGACGTCCAGGGCGAGAATGAGCAGTTCTTC.

The CDR3 loop is CASILRPGSTDTQYF. For the CDR3, the DNA is TGTGCCAGCATCCTACGCCCCGGCTCCACAGATACGCAGTATTTT. The chain joins TRBV7-8 to TRBJ2-3; no clear D gene. In germline, CDR1 is SGHVS, CDR2 FQNEAQ. The CDR3 loop spans 15 amino acids. V gave up 7 bases and J gave up 2 bases, with 16 bases separating them.

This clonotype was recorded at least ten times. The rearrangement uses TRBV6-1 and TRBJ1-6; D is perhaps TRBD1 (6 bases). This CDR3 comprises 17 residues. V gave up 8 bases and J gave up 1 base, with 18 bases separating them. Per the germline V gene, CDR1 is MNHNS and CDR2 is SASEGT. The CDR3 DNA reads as TGTGCCAGCCGAACGGTAGGGAGGGGGTCCTATAATTCACCCCTCCACTTT. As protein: CASRTVGRGSYNSPLHF.

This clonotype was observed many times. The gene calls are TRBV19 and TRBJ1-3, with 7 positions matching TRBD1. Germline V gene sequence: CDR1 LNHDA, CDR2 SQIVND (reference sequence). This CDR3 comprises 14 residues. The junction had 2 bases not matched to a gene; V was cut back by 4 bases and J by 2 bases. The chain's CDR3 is CASSTGQAGNTIYF. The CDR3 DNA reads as TGTGCCAGTAGTACCGGACAGGCTGGAAACACCATATATTTT.

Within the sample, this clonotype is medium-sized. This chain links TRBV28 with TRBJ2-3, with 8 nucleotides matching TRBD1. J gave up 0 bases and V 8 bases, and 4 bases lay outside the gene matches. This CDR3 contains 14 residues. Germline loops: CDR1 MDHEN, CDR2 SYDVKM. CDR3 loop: CASGGQGSTDTQYF. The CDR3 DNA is TGTGCCAGCGGAGGACAGGGAAGCACAGATACGCAGTATTTT.

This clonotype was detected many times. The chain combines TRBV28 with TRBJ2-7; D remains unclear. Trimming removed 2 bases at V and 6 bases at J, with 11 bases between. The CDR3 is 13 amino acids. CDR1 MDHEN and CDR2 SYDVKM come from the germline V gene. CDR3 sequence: CASSLGQVGEQYF. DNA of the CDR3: TGTGCCAGCAGTTTAGGGCAGGTAGGCGAGCAGTACTTC.

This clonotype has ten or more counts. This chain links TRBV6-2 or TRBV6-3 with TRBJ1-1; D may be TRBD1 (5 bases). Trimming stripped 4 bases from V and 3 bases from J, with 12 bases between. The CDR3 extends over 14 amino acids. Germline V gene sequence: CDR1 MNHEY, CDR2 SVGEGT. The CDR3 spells CASSSPRAYTEAFF. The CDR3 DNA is TGTGCCAGCAGTTCCCCCAGGGCTTACACTGAAGCTTTCTTT.

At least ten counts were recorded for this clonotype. The CDR3 sequence: CASSSPGGGNDEQFF. The CDR3 DNA follows: TGTGCCAGCAGTTCCCCCGGGGGGGGGAACGATGAGCAGTTCTTC. The chain couples TRBV28 to TRBJ2-1, with 8 bases matching TRBD2. CDR3 size: 15 residues. After removal of 4 bases from V and 8 bases from J, the junction contained 10 bases not matched to a gene. CDR1 and CDR2 from the germline V gene are MDHEN and SYDVKM. Full variable domain (missing parts from reference TRBV28 and TRBJ2-1): DVKVTQSSRYLVKRTGEKVFLECVQDMDHENMFWYRQDPGLGLRLIYFSYDVKMKEKGDIPEGYSVSREKKERFSLILESASTNQTSMYLCASSSPGGGNDEQFFGPGTRLTVL.

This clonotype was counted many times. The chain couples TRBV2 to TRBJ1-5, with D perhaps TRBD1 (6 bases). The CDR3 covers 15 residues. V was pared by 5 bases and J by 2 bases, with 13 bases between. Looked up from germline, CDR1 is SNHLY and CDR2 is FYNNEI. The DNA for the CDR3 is TGTGCCAGCAGTCAGGAAGGGGGGGGCAATCAGCCCCAGCATTTT. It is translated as CASSQEGGGNQPQHF.

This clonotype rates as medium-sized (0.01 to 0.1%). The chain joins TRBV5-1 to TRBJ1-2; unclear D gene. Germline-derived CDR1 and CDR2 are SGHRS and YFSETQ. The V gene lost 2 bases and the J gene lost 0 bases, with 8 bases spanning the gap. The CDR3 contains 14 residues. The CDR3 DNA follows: TGCGCCAGCAGCTTACAGACGTCTAACTATGGCTACACCTTC. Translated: CASSLQTSNYGYTF.

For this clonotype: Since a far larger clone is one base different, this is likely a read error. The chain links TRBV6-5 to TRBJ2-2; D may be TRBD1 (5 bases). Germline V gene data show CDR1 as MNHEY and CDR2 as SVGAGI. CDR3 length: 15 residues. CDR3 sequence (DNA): TGTGCCAGCAGTCACTCACCAGGGTCCACCGGGGAGCTGTTTTTT. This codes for CASSHSPGSTGELFF.

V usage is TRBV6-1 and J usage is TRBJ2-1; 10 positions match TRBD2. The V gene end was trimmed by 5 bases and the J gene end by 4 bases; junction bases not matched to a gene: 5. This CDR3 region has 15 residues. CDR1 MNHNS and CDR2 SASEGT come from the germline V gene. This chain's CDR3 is CASSLGTSVYNEQFF. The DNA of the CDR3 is TGTGCCAGCAGTCTCGGGACTAGCGTGTACAATGAGCAGTTCTTC.

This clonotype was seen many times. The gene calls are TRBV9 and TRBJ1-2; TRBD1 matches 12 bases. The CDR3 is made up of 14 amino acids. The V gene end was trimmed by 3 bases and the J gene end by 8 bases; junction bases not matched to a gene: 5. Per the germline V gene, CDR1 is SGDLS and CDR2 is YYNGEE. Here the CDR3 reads CASSAGQGAHGYTF. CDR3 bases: TGTGCCAGCAGCGCGGGACAGGGGGCGCACGGCTACACCTTC.

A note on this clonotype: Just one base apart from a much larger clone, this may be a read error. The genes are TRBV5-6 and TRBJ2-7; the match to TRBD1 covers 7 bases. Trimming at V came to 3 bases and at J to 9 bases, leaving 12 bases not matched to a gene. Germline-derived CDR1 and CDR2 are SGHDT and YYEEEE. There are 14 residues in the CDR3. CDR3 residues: CASSWGTAEAGQYF. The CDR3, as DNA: TGTGCCAGCAGCTGGGGGACAGCCGAGGCGGGGCAGTACTTC.

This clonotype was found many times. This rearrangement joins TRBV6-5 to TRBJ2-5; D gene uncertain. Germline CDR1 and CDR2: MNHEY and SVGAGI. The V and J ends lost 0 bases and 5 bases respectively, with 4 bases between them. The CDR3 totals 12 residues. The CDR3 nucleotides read TGTGCCAGCAGTTACTCGAGGGAGACCCAGTACTTC. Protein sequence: CASSYSRETQYF.

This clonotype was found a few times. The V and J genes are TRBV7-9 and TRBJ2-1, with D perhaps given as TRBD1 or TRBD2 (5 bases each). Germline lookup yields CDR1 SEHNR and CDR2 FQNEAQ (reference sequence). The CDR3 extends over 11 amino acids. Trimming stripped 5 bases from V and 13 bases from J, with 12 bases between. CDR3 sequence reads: CASSPEGIQFF. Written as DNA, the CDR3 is TGTGCCAGCAGCCCCGAGGGGATACAGTTCTTC.

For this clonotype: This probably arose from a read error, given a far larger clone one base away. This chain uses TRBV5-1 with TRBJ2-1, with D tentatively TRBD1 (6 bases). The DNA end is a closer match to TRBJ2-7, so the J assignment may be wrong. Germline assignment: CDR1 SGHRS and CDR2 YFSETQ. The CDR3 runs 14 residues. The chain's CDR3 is CASSLAGVRYEQYF. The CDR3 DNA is TGCGCCAGCAGCTTGGCAGGGGTCAGATACGAGCAGTACTTC.

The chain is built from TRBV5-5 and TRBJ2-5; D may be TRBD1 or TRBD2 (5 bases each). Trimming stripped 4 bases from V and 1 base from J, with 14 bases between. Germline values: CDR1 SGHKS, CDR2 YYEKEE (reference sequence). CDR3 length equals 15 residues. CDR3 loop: CASSTQQGVQETQYF. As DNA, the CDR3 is TGTGCCAGCAGCACGCAGCAGGGAGTCCAAGAGACCCAGTACTTC.

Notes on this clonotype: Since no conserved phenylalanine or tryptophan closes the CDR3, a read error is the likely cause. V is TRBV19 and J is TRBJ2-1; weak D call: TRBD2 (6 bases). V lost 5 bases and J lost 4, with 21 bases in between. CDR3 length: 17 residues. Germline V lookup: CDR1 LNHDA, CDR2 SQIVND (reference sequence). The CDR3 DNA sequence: TGTGCCAGTAGTCCGCAGCCCGCGGGGAAAACATACAATGAGCAGTTCCTC. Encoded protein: CASSPQPAGKTYNEQFL.

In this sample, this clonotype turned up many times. The CDR3 bases are TGTGCCATCACGGTCGGGGATAGCTCCTACAATGAGCAGTTCTTC. This codes for CAITVGDSSYNEQFF. The gene calls are TRBV10-3 and TRBJ2-1, with D tentatively TRBD2 (5 bases). Trimming removed 7 bases from V and 0 bases from J, with 13 bases in between. CDR1 is ENHRY and CDR2 is SYGVKD in the germline V gene. This CDR3 comprises 15 residues.

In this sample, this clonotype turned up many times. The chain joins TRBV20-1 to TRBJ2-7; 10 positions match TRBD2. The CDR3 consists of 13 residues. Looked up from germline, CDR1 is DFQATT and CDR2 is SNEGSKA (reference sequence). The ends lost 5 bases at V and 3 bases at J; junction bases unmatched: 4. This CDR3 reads CSALLAGNYEQYF. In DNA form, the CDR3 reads TGCAGTGCTTTACTAGCGGGAAACTACGAGCAGTACTTC.

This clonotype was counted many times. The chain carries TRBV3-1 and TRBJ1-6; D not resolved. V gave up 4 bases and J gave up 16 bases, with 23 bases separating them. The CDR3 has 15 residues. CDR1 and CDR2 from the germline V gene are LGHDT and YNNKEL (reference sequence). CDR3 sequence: CASSPHPSLRPPLHF. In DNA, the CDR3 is TGTGCCAGCAGCCCCCATCCCTCATTACGGCCTCCTCTCCACTTT.

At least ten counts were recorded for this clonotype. The chain's CDR3 is CASSYRERSGNTIYF. CDR3 nucleotides: TGTGCCAGCAGCTACAGGGAACGCTCCGGAAACACCATATATTTT. The chain joins TRBV7-9 to TRBJ1-3; TRBD1 might be the D (6 bases). This CDR3 has 15 amino acids. CDR1 and CDR2 (germline): SEHNR, FQNEAQ (reference sequence). The V end lost 4 bases, the J end lost 4 bases, and 14 bases lay between the germline ends. The full variable domain, in which reference TRBV7-9 and TRBJ1-3 provide the parts outside the CDR3, is DTGVSQNPRHKITKRGQNVTFRCDPISEHNRLYWYRQTLGQGPEFLTYFQNEAQLEKSRLLSDRFSAERPKGSFSTLEIQRTEQGDSAMYLCASSYRERSGNTIYFGEGSWLTVV.

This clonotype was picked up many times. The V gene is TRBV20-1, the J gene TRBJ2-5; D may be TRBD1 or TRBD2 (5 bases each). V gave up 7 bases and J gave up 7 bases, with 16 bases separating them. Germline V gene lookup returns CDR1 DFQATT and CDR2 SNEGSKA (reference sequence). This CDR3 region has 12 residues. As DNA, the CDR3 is TGCAGTGTAGTCGAGGGGCTAGGGACCCAGTACTTC. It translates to CSVVEGLGTQYF.